The source of this T cell receptor (beta chain) is a study of blood T cell repertoires in COVID-19 (dated by TCRdb to 2018 to 2020). General notes on the study: Samples from collaborators originated in the United States, Italy and Spain and spanned both the acute and convalescent phases of COVID-19. Subjects who had been exposed to COVID-19, were actively infected with it, or had recovered from it provided the deeply sampled blood TCRbeta repertoires that made up the dataset. Where available, HLA class I and class II types were taken from metadata supplied by the sample provider and were not determined by assay-based typing. The material from the prospective study consisted of cDNA or gDNA derived from T cells, B-cell-depleted T cells, or PBMCs. Samples came from the ongoing ImmuneRACE study (first 160 participants) plus 1,254 subjects from 6 global collaborators. The repertoires were released in a freely available public database intended as a resource for research on the immune response to SARS-CoV-2. Sample metadata almost always included a de-identified subject ID, COVID-19 status, age in years and sex. Overall results and qualifications from the work: How much clinical and demographic metadata was included differed by source and by participant, and the metadata was provided uncurated.

The collaborating institutions used their own protocols to collect whole blood in K2EDTA tubes. Collaborator samples were shipped for TCRbeta analysis as frozen whole blood, isolated PBMCs, or DNA extracted from either sample type. TCRbeta CDR3 regions were amplified from genomic DNA using the immunoSEQ Assay, a bias-controlled multiplex PCR. The study's processing was this. The number of nucleated cells in each sample was estimated from the amplification of reference gene primers within the assay. Sequence reads were collapsed and filtered to measure the absolute abundance of every unique TCRbeta CDR3 rearrangement. Productive Simpson clonality was computed per sample as the square root of Simpson's diversity index over productive rearrangements. Here the immuneACCESS table is served through TCRdb, limited to in-frame sequences with V and J called. Missing clones are a known gap in these copies; in checked studies unresolved V genes cover under half, and the rest lacks a known reason. That table gives V, J and clone size, and the DNA gave D and trimming. Counted in this sample were roughly 70,000 clones; approximately 92% of them appeared once. The ten largest clones capture around 13% of the sample.

With respect to this clone: The clone's antigen remains unknown. No much larger clone exists at a distance of one base, and base qualities are not known.

Trimming accounts for 4 bases at V and 4 bases at J, while the number of junction bases matched to no gene is 3. CDR3 length: 14 amino acids, cysteine to phenylalanine. Of all the DNA, just the CDR3 is kept, 42 bases in frame from base 1. For CDR1 and CDR2, the germline V gene (reference sequence) lists SGHNT and YYREEE. The rearranged segments are TRBV5-4 and TRBJ2-7; 12 junctional bases match TRBD2. Sequenced material: peripheral blood. The receptor was derived from a human donor with active COVID-19. The donor label of this sample is uncertain. The base sequence is TGTGCCAGCAGCACCGGGACTAGCGGGTACGAGCAGTACTTC. Its translation reads: CASSTGTSGYEQYF.